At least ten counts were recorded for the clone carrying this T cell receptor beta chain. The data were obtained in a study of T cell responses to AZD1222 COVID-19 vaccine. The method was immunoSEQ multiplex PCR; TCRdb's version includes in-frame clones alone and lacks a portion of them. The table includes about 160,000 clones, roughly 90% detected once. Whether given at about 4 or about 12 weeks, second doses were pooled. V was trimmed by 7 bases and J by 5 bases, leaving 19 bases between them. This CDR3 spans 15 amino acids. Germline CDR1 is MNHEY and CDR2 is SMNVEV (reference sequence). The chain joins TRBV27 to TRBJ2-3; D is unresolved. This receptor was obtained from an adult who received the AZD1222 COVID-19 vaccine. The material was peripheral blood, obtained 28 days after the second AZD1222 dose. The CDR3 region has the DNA TGTGCCAGCACCAGATCCAAGGGCCTGGGAGATACGCAGTATTTT. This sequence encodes CASTRSKGLGDTQYF.